A single sample gave rise to the 30 T cell receptor beta chains below, sequenced in a study of cytomegalovirus exposure and HLA in healthy donors. 60 Vbeta and 13 Jbeta primers were used in PCR. Sequenced by immunoSEQ multiplex PCR; TCRdb stores in-frame clones only, minus some. This sample has tens of thousands of clones, with approximately 80% found just once. The source material was PBMCs. These receptor sequences come from a human donor in good health.

This clone has just a few counts. At one boundary the junction diverges from the germline segment, which might be a read error. The chain links TRBV2 to TRBJ1-2; weak D call: TRBD1 (5 bases). This CDR3 is built from 16 residues. Germline V gene lookup returns CDR1 SNHLY and CDR2 FYNNEI. In DNA form, the CDR3 reads TGTGCCAGCAGTGGGGGGGGTTTGGGGACTAACTATGGCTACCCCTTC. It codes for CASSGGGLGTNYGYPF.

The gene calls are TRBV19 and TRBJ1-6; possibly TRBD1 for D (6 bases). The ends were cut back, 10 bases at V and 8 bases at J, with 12 bases in the middle. This CDR3 contains 12 residues. Germline CDR1 is LNHDA and CDR2 is SQIVND (reference sequence). The CDR3 DNA sequence: TGTGCCACTAGAAAGGGGGATTCACCCCTCCACTTT. It codes for CATRKGDSPLHF.

The chain couples TRBV28 to TRBJ2-5; D may be TRBD2 (5 bases). Germline lookup yields CDR1 MDHEN and CDR2 SYDVKM. The V end lost 3 bases, the J end lost 9 bases, and 20 bases lay between the germline ends. The CDR3 contains 15 residues. CDR3 in DNA: TGTGCCAGCAGTTTTCCCCTTCCTCGGGGTTTGGCCCAGTACTTC. Encoded protein: CASSFPLPRGLAQYF.

This chain links TRBV23-1 with TRBJ2-4; 10 bases match TRBD1. TRBV23-1 is flagged as an ORF with uncertain function. The CDR3 extends over 19 amino acids. The V and J ends lost 0 bases and 0 bases, in that order; junction bases with no gene match: 8. The CDR3 protein is CASSQSVHRDRGAKNIQYF. The CDR3 nucleotides are TGCGCCAGCAGTCAATCAGTCCACCGGGACAGGGGAGCCAAAAACATTCAGTACTTC.

V gene TRBV27 combines with J gene TRBJ2-7; TRBD1 matches at 12 bases. Losses at the gene ends were 4 bases for V and 4 bases for J; bases not matched to a gene: 2. The germline CDR1 and CDR2 sequences are MNHEY and SMNVEV (reference sequence). The CDR3 covers 14 residues. As DNA, the CDR3 is TGTGCCAGCAGTTCGGGACAGGGGGCGTACGAGCAGTACTTC. Translating it yields CASSSGQGAYEQYF.

The V call is TRBV21-1, the J call TRBJ2-5; the DNA was not compared with TRBD2, the D call given in the table. TRBV21-1 is classified as a pseudogene. There are 19 residues in the CDR3. The CDR3 nucleotides read TGTGCCAGCAGCCCAGACGGCACTAGCGGGGGAGACGTCCAAGAGACCCAGTACTTC. This gives the protein CASSPDGTSGGDVQETQYF.

The chain employs TRBV29-1 and TRBJ2-5; tentatively, D is TRBD2 (6 bases). The J call could be wrong; TRBJ2-7 is a better fit for the DNA end. The CDR3 consists of 14 residues. The germline V gene encodes CDR1 SQVTM and CDR2 ANQGSEA. CDR3 nucleotide sequence: TGCAGCGTTGAATTACTAGCAAGGCCATACGAGCAGTACTTC. Residues: CSVELLARPYEQYF.

The rearrangement links TRBV19 to TRBJ2-6; TRBD2 agrees at 8 bases. Germline CDR1 is LNHDA and CDR2 is SQIVND (reference sequence). V was pared by 3 bases and J by 0 bases, with 10 bases of the junction left unmatched. The CDR3 has 19 residues. The CDR3 nucleotides are TGTGCCAGTAGTATGTTAGCGGGAAGTAGCGCCTCTGGGGCCAACGTCCTGACTTTC. It is translated as CASSMLAGSSASGANVLTF.

This sequence joins TRBV11-1 and TRBJ1-5; TRBD1 matches at 10 bases. V lost 3 bases to trimming and J lost 7 bases; unmatched junction nucleotides: 3. The germline CDR1 and CDR2 sequences are SGHAT and FQDESV (reference sequence). This CDR3 spans 14 amino acids. The CDR3 DNA reads as TGTGCCAGCAGCTTTGGACAGGGGGGGCAGCCCCAGCATTTT. Translating gives CASSFGQGGQPQHF.

The chain couples TRBV6-5 to TRBJ2-1; maybe TRBD1 (5 bases). V was pared by 1 base and J by 7 bases, with 8 bases between. The CDR3 runs 13 residues. Germline CDR1 reads MNHEY; CDR2 reads SVGAGI. The DNA for the CDR3 is TGTGCCAGCAGTTACTTAGGGGCAAATGAGCAGTTCTTC. It translates to CASSYLGANEQFF.

This clone showed up just a few times. The rearrangement joins TRBV7-3 to TRBJ2-1, with no clear D. The CDR3 is 16 residues long. Per germline, CDR1 SGHTA and CDR2 FQGTGA. V lost 1 base to trimming and J lost 5 bases, with 15 bases between them. The CDR3: CASSLIGSPNHNEQFF. For the CDR3, the DNA is TGTGCCAGCAGCTTAATCGGTAGCCCCAATCACAATGAGCAGTTCTTC. The full variable domain, rest sourced from reference TRBV7-3 and TRBJ2-1, is GAGVSQTPSNKVTEKGKYVELRCDPISGHTALYWYRQSLGQGPEFLIYFQGTGAADDSGLPNDRFFAVRPEGSVSTLKIQRTERGDSAVYLCASSLIGSPNHNEQFFGPGTRLTVL.

The J gene is TRBJ2-2, the V gene TRBV5-1; possibly TRBD2 for D (6 bases). Germline lookup yields CDR1 SGHRS and CDR2 YFSETQ. V lost 4 bases, J lost 7 bases, and 14 bases lay in between. The CDR3 sequence is 14 residues long. The CDR3 sequence is CASSIRPGGGELFF. The CDR3 DNA is TGCGCCAGCAGCATAAGACCCGGGGGCGGGGAGCTGTTTTTT.

The genes are TRBV29-1 and TRBJ1-2; no clear D. V lost 4 bases, J lost 8 bases, and 14 bases lay in between. The CDR3 covers 12 residues. Germline V gene lookup returns CDR1 SQVTM and CDR2 ANQGSEA. The CDR3 loop reads CSVVGMRVGYTF. In DNA form, the CDR3 reads TGCAGCGTTGTGGGAATGCGGGTCGGCTACACCTTC.

The chain links TRBV2 to TRBJ2-7, with D uncertain. Trimming removed 9 bases at V and 3 bases at J, with 12 bases between. The CDR3 is made up of 12 amino acids. Germline loops: CDR1 SNHLY, CDR2 FYNNEI. CDR3 loop: CASRTAIYEQYF. The CDR3 DNA reads TGTGCCAGTCGAACAGCTATCTACGAGCAGTACTTC.

This clone showed up just a few times. The chain uses TRBV11-2 and TRBJ2-7; 7 bases match TRBD2. The CDR3 loop spans 15 amino acids. Per germline, CDR1 SGHAT and CDR2 FQNNGV. With 2 bases clipped from V and 10 bases from J, the junction kept 14 bases outside the gene matches. CDR3 coding DNA: TGTGCCAGCAGCTTACCCCGGGGGGTTTTGTCTTTTCAGTACTTC. Amino acid sequence: CASSLPRGVLSFQYF.

The V gene is TRBV15, the J gene TRBJ2-1, with 8 positions matching TRBD2. The CDR3 totals 18 residues. CDR1 is LNHNV and CDR2 is YYDKDF in the germline V gene (reference sequence). V shed 4 bases and J 7 bases; nucleotides not matched to a gene: 18. Here the CDR3 DNA reads TGTGCCACCAGCATATTCCCCGGGAGTCCGGGGGGGAGGAATGAGCAGTTCTTC. It translates to CATSIFPGSPGGRNEQFF.

The rearrangement joins TRBV5-1 to TRBJ1-1, with 7 positions matching TRBD1. The CDR3 consists of 16 residues. V gave up 0 bases and J gave up 3 bases; unmatched junction bases: 8. CDR1 is SGHRS, CDR2 YFSETQ, per germline. CDR3 in amino acids: CASSLGQGVGDTEAFF. Written as DNA, the CDR3 is TGCGCCAGCAGCTTGGGACAGGGAGTGGGGGACACTGAAGCTTTCTTT.

The V call is TRBV5-1, the J call TRBJ2-1; 8 bases map to TRBD2. The CDR3 loop spans 17 amino acids. The germline V gene has CDR1 SGHRS and CDR2 YFSETQ. The V gene end was trimmed by 4 bases and the J gene end by 3 bases; junction bases not matched to a gene: 12. The CDR3 sequence is CASSATSGREGYNEQFF. The CDR3, as DNA: TGCGCCAGCAGCGCAACTAGCGGTCGGGAGGGCTACAATGAGCAGTTCTTC.

The chain recombines TRBV6-6 with TRBJ1-2; D gene unclear. Germline V gene sequence: CDR1 MNHNY, CDR2 SVGAGI (reference sequence). This CDR3 region has 12 residues. V gave up 10 bases and J gave up 4 bases, with 13 bases separating them. DNA for the CDR3: TGTGCCACCGTCGGGGTGGGCTATGGCTACACCTTC. Its translation is CATVGVGYGYTF.

This rearrangement joins TRBV9 to TRBJ2-2, with 8 bases lining up with TRBD2. In germline, CDR1 is SGDLS, CDR2 YYNGEE. The CDR3 has 17 amino acids. V was pared by 3 bases and J by 3 bases, with 10 bases of the junction left unmatched. CDR3 nucleotides: TGTGCCAGCAGCGAGTCCGGGAGCGGGGGATACACCGGGGAGCTGTTTTTT. It encodes CASSESGSGGYTGELFF.

The gene calls are TRBV6-1 and TRBJ2-5; D might be TRBD1 (5 bases). The end of the DNA fits TRBJ2-7 better, so the J call may be wrong. The germline V gene encodes CDR1 MNHNS and CDR2 SASEGT. This CDR3 spans 15 amino acids. CDR3 region: CASSVQGGLSYEQYF. The DNA for the CDR3 is TGTGCCAGCAGTGTCCAGGGCGGTCTCTCCTACGAGCAGTACTTC.

J is TRBJ1-1 and V is TRBV25-1; 7 nucleotides align to TRBD1. With V trimmed by 3 bases and J by 7 bases, 5 bases remained unmatched. Per the germline V gene, CDR1 is MGHDK and CDR2 is SYGVNS. The CDR3 contains 13 residues. The CDR3: CASSEAGGNEAFF. As DNA, the CDR3 is TGTGCCAGCAGTGAGGCAGGGGGAAATGAAGCTTTCTTT.

This rearrangement joins TRBV4-2 to TRBJ2-7; 7 bases line up with TRBD2. The CDR3 is 14 residues long. Germline V gene data show CDR1 as LGHNA and CDR2 as YNFKEQ. V lost 1 base to trimming and J lost 10 bases; unmatched junction nucleotides: 10. CDR3 in DNA: TGTGCCAGCAGCCAAGCGGTCGAGCGGGGCCTACAGTACTTC. It is translated as CASSQAVERGLQYF.

This clone appeared a single time. The chain employs TRBV7-2 and TRBJ1-4, with D unclear. The V end lost 5 bases, the J end lost 8 bases, and 12 bases lay between the germline ends. The germline V gene has CDR1 SGHTA and CDR2 FQGNSA. This CDR3 has 13 residues. The CDR3 sequence: CASSGRRTEKLFF. The DNA of the CDR3 is TGTGCCAGCAGCGGGAGAAGGACCGAAAAACTGTTTTTT.

This clone has a single count. The chain combines TRBV2 with TRBJ2-7, with 12 positions matching TRBD2. The CDR3 runs to 15 residues. Germline V gene sequence: CDR1 SNHLY, CDR2 FYNNEI. With 7 bases clipped from V and 6 bases from J, the junction kept 10 bases outside the gene matches. The CDR3 bases are TGTGCCAGCACCGGGCTAGCGGGGGGGCTGGGCGAGCAGTACTTC. It is translated as CASTGLAGGLGEQYF.

This clone appeared once. The chain combines TRBV19 with TRBJ1-4, with TRBD1 matching over 8 bases. CDR3 length equals 14 residues. Germline V CDR1 and CDR2: LNHDA, SQIVND (reference sequence). V was pared by 4 bases and J by 7 bases, with 5 bases of the junction left unmatched. The CDR3 region is CASSRGQGVEKLFF. The CDR3, as DNA: TGTGCCAGTAGTAGAGGACAGGGTGTTGAAAAACTGTTTTTT.

This chain links TRBV10-3 with TRBJ1-2, with 7 bases that match TRBD1. Germline loops: CDR1 ENHRY, CDR2 SYGVKD. The V and J ends lost 7 bases and 2 bases, in that order; junction bases with no gene match: 4. The CDR3 extends over 13 amino acids. The CDR3 reads CAITTTGNYGYTF. For the CDR3, the DNA is TGTGCCATCACTACGACAGGGAACTATGGCTACACCTTC.

V gene TRBV9 combines with J gene TRBJ1-3; no reliable D call. In germline, CDR1 is SGDLS, CDR2 YYNGEE. V shed 4 bases and J shed 6 bases, with 17 bases lying between them. CDR3 length equals 15 residues. CDR3 DNA sequence: TGTGCCAGCAGCTCCCCCTTCGGAGACGTAAACACCATATATTTT. Residues: CASSSPFGDVNTIYF.

This clone was recorded once. V usage is TRBV6-5 and J usage is TRBJ1-1; possibly TRBD1 for D (5 bases). The CDR3 runs 13 residues. Germline V gene data show CDR1 as MNHEY and CDR2 as SVGAGI. CDR3 protein: CSCGGSGRTEAFF. In DNA form, the CDR3 reads TGTTCCTGTGGGGGATCAGGGAGGACTGAAGCTTTCTTT.

The chain links TRBV30 to TRBJ1-6; D might be TRBD1 (5 bases). The CDR3 runs 15 residues. V lost 3 bases to trimming and J lost 10 bases, with 19 bases between them. Germline loops: CDR1 GTSNPN, CDR2 SVGIG (reference sequence). The CDR3 is CAWSPQGQGISPLHF. The CDR3 nucleotides read TGTGCCTGGAGCCCCCAAGGGCAGGGAATCTCACCCCTCCACTTT.